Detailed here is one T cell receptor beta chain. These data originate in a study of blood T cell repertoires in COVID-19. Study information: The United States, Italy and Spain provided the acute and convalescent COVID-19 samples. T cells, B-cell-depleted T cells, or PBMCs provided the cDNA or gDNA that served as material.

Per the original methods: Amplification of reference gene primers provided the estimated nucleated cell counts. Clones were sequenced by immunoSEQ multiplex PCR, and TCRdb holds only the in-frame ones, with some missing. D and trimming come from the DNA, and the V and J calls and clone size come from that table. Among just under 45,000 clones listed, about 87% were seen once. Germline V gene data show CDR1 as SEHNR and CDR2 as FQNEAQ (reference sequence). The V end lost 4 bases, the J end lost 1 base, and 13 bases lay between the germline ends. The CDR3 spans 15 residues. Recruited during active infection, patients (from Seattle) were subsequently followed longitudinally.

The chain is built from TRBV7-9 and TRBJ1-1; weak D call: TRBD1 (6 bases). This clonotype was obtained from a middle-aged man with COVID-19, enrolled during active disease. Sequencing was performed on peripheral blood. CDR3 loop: CASSSSGQRNTEAFF. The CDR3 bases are TGTGCCAGCAGCTCCAGCGGACAGCGGAACACTGAAGCTTTCTTT.